These T cell receptor beta chains were read from a single sample in a study of control samples from healthy donors and cancer patients. TCRdb keeps only in-frame clones here, not all; method: immunoSEQ multiplex PCR. The sample yields under 300,000 clones, roughly four fifths seen once. The sequenced sample consisted of PBMCs. These TCRs come from an older woman with lung cancer. CDR3s include the opening cysteine and the closing phenylalanine or tryptophan. The D gene is left open where the match is weak. Expanded clones get a size class; other rows say once, few or many, or leave the size out.

j_call d_call cdr3_length v_call clone_size cdr3_aa cdr3_nt
TRBJ2-5 TRBD2 14 TRBV5-1 NA CASREGTTQETQYF TGCGCCAGCAGGGAGGGGACTACTCAAGAGACCCAGTACTTC
TRBJ1-2 NA 14 TRBV6-5 NA CASSYSRGSGGYTF TGTGCCAGCAGTTACTCACGGGGTAGTGGTGGCTACACCTTC
TRBJ1-1 NA 14 TRBV7-9 NA CASSRHGGGIEAFF TGTGCCAGCAGCCGACACGGCGGGGGGATTGAAGCTTTCTTT
TRBJ2-7 NA 13 TRBV20-1 NA CSASTGGAYEQYF TGCAGTGCTAGTACGGGGGGCGCCTACGAGCAGTACTTC
TRBJ2-1 TRBD2 16 TRBV7-9 NA CASSTLAASSYNEQFF TGTGCCAGCAGCACACTAGCGGCCAGCTCCTACAATGAGCAGTTCTTC
TRBJ1-1 NA 15 TRBV11-2 NA CASSLRSPGYAEAFF TGTGCCAGCAGCTTAAGGTCCCCGGGGTACGCTGAAGCTTTCTTT
TRBJ1-3 TRBD1 14 TRBV3-1/TRBV3-2 NA CASSPGQPGNTIYF TGTGCCAGCAGCCCGGGACAGCCTGGAAACACCATATATTTT
TRBJ2-7 NA 13 TRBV5-1 NA CASSLALSYEQYF TGCGCCAGCAGCTTAGCCCTTTCCTACGAGCAGTACTTC
TRBJ2-5 TRBD1 15 TRBV24-1 NA CATSDPNRGKETQYF TGTGCCACCAGTGATCCGAACAGGGGTAAAGAGACCCAGTACTTC
TRBJ2-7 TRBD1 15 TRBV6-5 NA CASHDIGTGTYEQYF TGTGCCAGCCACGATATAGGGACAGGGACATACGAGCAGTACTTC
TRBJ2-5 TRBD1 14 TRBV6-5 NA CASNTGGRGETQYF TGTGCCAGCAATACAGGGGGCCGGGGGGAGACCCAGTACTTC
TRBJ1-1 NA 12 TRBV5-1 NA CASSLRDTEAFF TGCGCCAGCAGCTTGCGGGACACTGAAGCTTTCTTT
TRBJ1-5 NA 16 TRBV5-1 NA CASSLGGDSFNQPQHF TGCGCCAGCAGCTTGGGGGGAGACAGTTTCAATCAGCCCCAGCATTTT
TRBJ1-2 TRBD1 15 TRBV24-1 once CATSDTTGVSYGYTF TGTGCCACCAGTGACACGACAGGGGTCAGCTATGGCTACACCTTC
TRBJ1-3 NA 14 TRBV5-6 once CASTWIGNGNTIYF TGTGCCAGCACCTGGATTGGGAATGGAAACACCATATATTTT
TRBJ1-4 TRBD1 17 TRBV7-2 NA CASSSGGQGFLNEKLFF TGTGCCAGCAGCTCCGGGGGACAGGGCTTCCTTAATGAAAAACTGTTTTTT
TRBJ1-4 NA 13 TRBV12-3/TRBV12-4 NA CASSLSSSEKLFF TGTGCCAGCAGTTTATCGTCATCCGAAAAACTGTTTTTT
TRBJ2-5 NA 13 TRBV12-3/TRBV12-4 NA CASRGQYQETQYF TGTGCCAGCAGAGGACAGTACCAAGAGACCCAGTACTTC
TRBJ2-3 NA 14 TRBV28 NA CASSLVGATDTQYF TGTGCCAGCAGTTTAGTAGGGGCCACAGATACGCAGTATTTT
TRBJ2-7 TRBD2 15 TRBV5-6 NA CASSPGTSGRYEQYF TGTGCCAGCAGCCCTGGGACTAGCGGGAGATACGAGCAGTACTTC
TRBJ2-1 NA 13 TRBV19 NA CASTPTRYNEQFF TGTGCCAGTACCCCGACACGATACAATGAGCAGTTCTTC
TRBJ2-2 TRBD2 14 TRBV30 NA CAWSPGLAGGELFF TGTGCCTGGAGTCCGGGACTAGCGGGCGGGGAGCTGTTTTTT
TRBJ2-1 NA 15 TRBV5-6 few CASSLYPTTYNEQFF TGTGCCAGCAGCTTGTACCCTACAACCTACAATGAGCAGTTCTTC
TRBJ1-4 NA 14 TRBV6-5 NA CASKDAATNEKLFF TGTGCCAGCAAAGACGCAGCAACTAATGAAAAACTGTTTTTT
TRBJ2-5 TRBD2 15 TRBV9 NA CASSGTSGSGETQYF TGTGCCAGCAGCGGTACTAGCGGGAGTGGAGAGACCCAGTACTTC
TRBJ2-7 TRBD1 15 TRBV27 NA CASSLLWDRTYEQYF TGTGCCAGCAGTTTACTTTGGGACAGGACCTACGAGCAGTACTTC
TRBJ1-3 NA 15 TRBV21-1 few CASRRTGFNGNTIYF TGTGCCAGCAGAAGGACAGGGTTCAATGGAAACACCATATATTTT
TRBJ2-3 TRBD2 18 TRBV27 NA CASRGLAGPFPFTDTQYF TGTGCCAGCAGGGGACTAGCGGGACCCTTTCCATTCACAGATACGCAGTATTTT
TRBJ2-5 TRBD2 17 TRBV4-1 NA CASSQAGIAGGPETQYF TGCGCCAGCAGCCAAGCGGGGATAGCGGGGGGCCCGGAGACCCAGTACTTC
TRBJ2-3 NA 16 TRBV14 NA CASSQVRESLADTQYF TGTGCCAGCAGCCAAGTTCGGGAGTCGCTCGCAGATACGCAGTATTTT
TRBJ2-5 NA 13 TRBV5-1 NA CASSPGNQETQYF TGCGCCAGCAGCCCAGGTAACCAAGAGACCCAGTACTTC
TRBJ2-7 NA 15 TRBV5-1 NA CASSPGSGGSYEQYF TGCGCCAGCAGCCCGGGCTCAGGAGGCTCCTACGAGCAGTACTTC
TRBJ2-3 NA 13 TRBV6-5 NA CASSSPLTDTQYF TGTGCCAGCAGTTCCCCACTCACAGATACGCAGTATTTT
TRBJ2-7 TRBD1 14 TRBV24-1 NA CATSPRQGAYEQYF TGTGCCACCAGTCCCCGACAGGGAGCCTACGAGCAGTACTTC
TRBJ1-5 TRBD1 14 TRBV10-3 NA CAISSIRGLQPQHF TGTGCCATCAGCTCGATCAGGGGGCTACAGCCCCAGCATTTT
TRBJ1-3 NA 16 TRBV6-2/TRBV6-3 NA CASSFLGSFSGNTIYF TGTGCCAGCAGTTTTTTGGGCAGCTTCTCTGGAAACACCATATATTTT
TRBJ2-2 NA 16 TRBV5-4 NA CASSSYGAGSPGELFF TGTGCCAGCAGCTCCTATGGGGCAGGGAGCCCCGGGGAGCTGTTTTTT
TRBJ2-7 NA 13 TRBV5-5 few CASSWGETYEQYF TGTGCCAGCAGCTGGGGGGAAACCTACGAGCAGTACTTC
TRBJ2-7 TRBD1 18 TRBV27 NA CASRLRDRGDYNLCEQYF TGTGCCAGCAGACTCCGGGACAGGGGGGACTACAACTTGTGTGAGCAGTACTTC
TRBJ2-3 NA 15 TRBV5-1 NA CASSLQEISTDTQYF TGCGCCAGCAGCTTACAGGAGATCAGCACAGATACGCAGTATTTT
TRBJ2-3 NA 12 TRBV5-1 NA CASRRDTDTQYF TGCGCCAGCAGGAGAGACACAGATACGCAGTATTTT
TRBJ2-5 NA 15 TRBV5-1 NA CASSLVRGPGETQYF TGCGCCAGCAGCTTGGTTCGGGGGCCAGGAGAGACCCAGTACTTC
TRBJ2-1 NA 13 TRBV6-6 NA CASRTGSYNEQFF TGTGCCAGCAGGACGGGATCCTACAATGAGCAGTTCTTC
TRBJ2-4 TRBD2 17 TRBV28 NA CASSSSSGNVAKNIQYF TGTGCCAGCAGTTCATCTAGCGGGAACGTGGCCAAAAACATTCAGTACTTC
TRBJ1-6 NA 15 TRBV28 NA CASTRGRMAGSPLHF TGTGCCAGCACCAGGGGACGGATGGCCGGGTCACCCCTCCACTTT
TRBJ2-1 TRBD1 14 TRBV20-1 NA CSASQWTGDREQFF TGCAGTGCTAGTCAGTGGACAGGGGATAGGGAGCAGTTCTTC
TRBJ2-3 NA 19 TRBV21-1 NA CASSKRKRLPAGGTDTQYF TGTGCCAGCAGCAAACGGAAACGTCTACCGGCGGGAGGCACAGATACGCAGTATTTT
TRBJ1-2 TRBD1 13 TRBV12-3/TRBV12-4 NA CASSTGTAEGYTF TGTGCCAGCAGCACCGGGACAGCGGAGGGCTACACCTTC
TRBJ1-4 NA 12 TRBV12-3/TRBV12-4 few CASSLFVGGLFF TGTGCCAGCAGTTTATTCGTAGGCGGACTGTTTTTT
TRBJ2-1 TRBD2 20 TRBV18 NA CASSTNGLAGPVSSYNEQFF TGTGCCAGCTCAACAAATGGACTAGCGGGTCCGGTGAGCTCCTACAATGAGCAGTTCTTC
TRBJ2-1 TRBD2 16 TRBV3-1/TRBV3-2 NA CASSQPGLAGASEQFF TGTGCCAGCAGCCAACCGGGACTAGCGGGAGCTAGTGAGCAGTTCTTC
TRBJ1-4 NA 15 TRBV5-1 NA CASSPLGGALEKLFF TGCGCCAGCAGCCCGCTAGGCGGGGCTCTTGAAAAACTGTTTTTT
TRBJ1-1 TRBD1 14 TRBV19 NA CASTPQGAPAEAFF TGTGCCAGTACCCCACAGGGGGCGCCGGCTGAAGCTTTCTTT